Listed below are T cell receptor beta chains from one sample, sequenced in a study of CD8+ T cells in alopecia areata. Repertoires were generated with immunoSEQ multiplex PCR, while TCRdb's copy carries only in-frame clones and drops some. The sample yields around 290,000 clones, roughly 64% seen once. The specimen was CD4+ T cells sorted from blood, collected at week 24, from a patient treated with tofacitinib. The receptors derive from a human donor with alopecia areata. CDR3s include the opening cysteine and the closing phenylalanine or tryptophan. D genes are given only for firm matches. Clone size is not always given. Where it is, it says once, few, many or a class for expanded clones.

few,-,TRBJ1-1,TRBV7-9,TGTGCCAACCGACAGGTTGAGAAGAACACTGAAGCTTTCTTT,CANRQVEKNTEAFF
-,-,TRBJ1-6,TRBV6-5,TGTGCCAGCAGGCTAGCAGATTCACCCCTCCACTTT,CASRLADSPLHF
few,-,TRBJ1-1,TRBV23-1,TGCGCCAGCAGTCTCAACGATGACACCGATGAAGCTTTCTTT,CASSLNDDTDEAFF
-,TRBD2,TRBJ2-3,TRBV29-1,TGCAGCGTGCTGACTAGCGGGGGAGATACGCAGTATTTT,CSVLTSGGDTQYF
-,-,TRBJ2-5,TRBV6-5,TGTGCCAGCAGCCCCCCGCAGGCGAACCAAGAGACCCAGTACTTC,CASSPPQANQETQYF
-,-,TRBJ1-1,TRBV30,TGTGCCTGGAGTAATCGGGGGCCTACTGAAGCTTTCTTT,CAWSNRGPTEAFF
-,-,TRBJ2-1,TRBV7-9,TGTGCCAGCAGCTTAGGGATGTCAGTAAGCTCCTACAATGAGCAGTTCTTC,CASSLGMSVSSYNEQFF
-,-,TRBJ1-1,TRBV6-1,TGTGCCAGCACCCACCGGGACAAGGGCGAAGCTTTCTTT,CASTHRDKGEAFF
-,TRBD2,TRBJ2-5,TRBV15,TGTGCCACCTCCTATCGTCCGGGACTAGGGCGCGCGACCCAGTACTTC,CATSYRPGLGRATQYF
-,-,TRBJ2-1,TRBV15,TGTGCCACCAGTACTAGACTTGCGTTGGGGGCCGATGAGCAGTTCTTC,CATSTRLALGADEQFF
-,-,TRBJ1-1,TRBV5-1,TGCGCCAGCAGCTCAGGGGTCATGAACACTGAAGCTTTCTTT,CASSSGVMNTEAFF
few,-,TRBJ1-1,TRBV12-5,TGTGCTAGTGGTTCTCAGGGTTTGAACACTGAAGCTTTCTTT,CASGSQGLNTEAFF